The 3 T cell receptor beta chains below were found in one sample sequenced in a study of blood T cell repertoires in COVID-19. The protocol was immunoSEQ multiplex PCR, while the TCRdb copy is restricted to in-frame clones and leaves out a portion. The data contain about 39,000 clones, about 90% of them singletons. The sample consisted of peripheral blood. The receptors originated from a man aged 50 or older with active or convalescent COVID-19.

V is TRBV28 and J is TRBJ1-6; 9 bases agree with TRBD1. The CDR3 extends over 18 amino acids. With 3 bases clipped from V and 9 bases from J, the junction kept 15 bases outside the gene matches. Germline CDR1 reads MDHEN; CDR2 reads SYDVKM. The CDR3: CASSFPKQGAVFGSPLHF. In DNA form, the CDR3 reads TGTGCCAGCAGTTTCCCCAAACAGGGGGCGGTTTTCGGTTCACCCCTCCACTTT. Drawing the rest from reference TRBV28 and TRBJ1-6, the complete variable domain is DVKVTQSSRYLVKRTGEKVFLECVQDMDHENMFWYRQDPGLGLRLIYFSYDVKMKEKGDIPEGYSVSREKKERFSLILESASTNQTSMYLCASSFPKQGAVFGSPLHFGNGTRLTVT.

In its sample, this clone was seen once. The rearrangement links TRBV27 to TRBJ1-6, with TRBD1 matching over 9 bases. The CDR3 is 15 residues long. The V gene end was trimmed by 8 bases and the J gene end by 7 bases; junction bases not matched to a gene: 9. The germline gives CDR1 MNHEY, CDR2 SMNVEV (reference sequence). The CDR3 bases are TGTGCCAGCCGTGTTACAGGGGGCGGGAATTCACCCCTCCACTTT. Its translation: CASRVTGGGNSPLHF.

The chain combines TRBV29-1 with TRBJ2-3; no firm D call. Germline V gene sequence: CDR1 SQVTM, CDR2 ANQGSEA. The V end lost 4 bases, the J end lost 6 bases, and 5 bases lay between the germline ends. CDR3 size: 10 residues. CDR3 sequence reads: CSVGADTQYF. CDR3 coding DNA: TGCAGCGTTGGGGCTGATACGCAGTATTTT.